This is a list of T cell receptor beta chains from one sample in a study of technical replicates of blood from a handful of donors. The table came from immunoSEQ multiplex PCR; TCRdb's copy has only in-frame clones and leaves some out. This sample has around 81,000 clones, with 75% to 90% found just once. Sequencing was done on a sample of PBMCs. These receptors came from a human donor in good health. Some clones in this sample may be carry-over from other donors' samples. CDR3s include the opening cysteine and the closing phenylalanine or tryptophan. Each record gives: V gene, CDR3 protein.

V: TRBV2
CDR3: CASSEGQGAYGYTF

V: TRBV25-1
CDR3: CASRDRGRAFF

V: TRBV5-1
CDR3: CASSLKRKGGNEQFF

V: TRBV7-6
CDR3: CASSAQGANTEAFF

V: TRBV5-1
CDR3: CASSAGTATYGYTF

V: TRBV6-1
CDR3: CAAGLVETQYF

V: TRBV9
CDR3: CASSTRGGTPNEQFF

V: TRBV5-4
CDR3: CASSPVERGGETQYF

V: TRBV7-9
CDR3: CASSSNRGNQPQHF

V: TRBV6-1
CDR3: CASSEARNNSPLHF

V: TRBV7-6
CDR3: CASSLAGGLRSYNEQFF

V: TRBV4-1
CDR3: CASSQWGVGGRTGELFF